This TCR beta chain emerged from a study of neurological immune-mediated disorders. The V end lost 4 bases, the J end lost 4 bases, and 13 bases lay between the germline ends. The germline V gene encodes CDR1 SGHKS and CDR2 YYEKEE (reference sequence). CDR3 length equals 14 residues. A single record per CDR3 protein comes from TCRdb applying MiXCR to the 5' RACE reads. The sample has around 46,000 distinct CDR3 sequences; roughly 26% are singletons. The clonotype comes from a woman aged 65 to 85 in good health. The sample consisted of PBMCs. The chain employs TRBV5-5 and TRBJ2-3; D is ambiguous. The CDR3 loop reads CASSPVQTSDTQYF. DNA for the CDR3: TGTGCCAGCAGCCCGGTACAGACTTCAGATACGCAGTATTTT.